The 13 T cell receptor beta chains presented below share a single source sample, sequenced in a study of blood T cell repertoires in COVID-19. TCRdb's table, derived via immunoSEQ multiplex PCR, lists solely in-frame clones and lacks some. The sample lists some 24,000 clones; approximately 92% were seen once. Sequenced input: peripheral blood. These receptors all come from a human donor in a cohort sampled during active COVID-19.

This chain uses TRBV12-5 with TRBJ2-7; the D gene is possibly TRBD1 (5 bases). Germline values: CDR1 LGHNT, CDR2 FRNRAP. The germline V and J ends were trimmed by 3 bases and 0 bases, with 6 bases remaining between them. The CDR3 loop spans 13 amino acids. CDR3 residues: CASGFRDSYEQYF. The CDR3 nucleotides are TGTGCTAGTGGTTTCAGGGACTCCTACGAGCAGTACTTC.

The chain employs TRBV5-6 and TRBJ1-1, with D possibly matching TRBD1 (5 bases). Germline CDR1 reads SGHDT; CDR2 reads YYEEEE. V gave up 9 bases and J gave up 7 bases, with 19 bases separating them. This CDR3 is built from 13 residues. The CDR3: CATISGGMGEAFF. DNA for the CDR3: TGTGCCACCATCTCCGGGGGTATGGGTGAAGCTTTCTTT.

The chain combines TRBV6-5 with TRBJ2-1; D is possibly TRBD1 (8 bases). Germline-derived CDR1 and CDR2 are MNHEY and SVGAGI. The length of the CDR3 is 16 residues. V lost 2 bases and J lost 2, with 13 bases in between. DNA for the CDR3: TGTGCCAGCAGTTACAGCGGGGACAGGCCCTACAATGAGCAGTTCTTC. Translated, it gives CASSYSGDRPYNEQFF.

J is TRBJ1-4 and V is TRBV9; TRBD1 aligns across 8 bases. The CDR3 has 15 residues. Germline assignment: CDR1 SGDLS and CDR2 YYNGEE. Trimming took 3 bases from V and 7 from J; bases not matched to a gene: 8. For the CDR3, the DNA is TGTGCCAGCAGCGACATGACAGGGGAGGGTGAAAAACTGTTTTTT. This gives the protein CASSDMTGEGEKLFF.

The rearrangement links TRBV14 to TRBJ2-7, with TRBD1 matching over 9 bases. Germline V gives CDR1 SGHDN, CDR2 FVKESK. The CDR3 loop spans 17 amino acids. With 8 bases clipped from V and 4 bases from J, the junction kept 18 bases outside the gene matches. Here the CDR3 DNA reads TGTGCCAGCTGCCGATCCCGTAAGACAGGGGGAGGTTACGAGCAGTACTTC. This codes for CASCRSRKTGGGYEQYF.

In nucleotides, the CDR3 is TGTGCCAGCAGCTTGCAGACAGGGTTCATGAACACTGAAGCTTTCTTT. Translation gives CASSLQTGFMNTEAFF. The rearrangement joins TRBV5-5 to TRBJ1-1, with TRBD1 matching 7 bases. Unmatched junction bases numbered 6, after V lost 1 base and J lost 0 bases. The CDR3 is made up of 16 amino acids. Per the germline V gene, CDR1 is SGHKS and CDR2 is YYEKEE (reference sequence).

This clone was seen only a few times. The chain carries TRBV30 and TRBJ1-5; a weak D match, TRBD1 (5 bases). Trimming pared 3 bases from V and 4 bases from J, leaving 10 bases between. Germline CDR1 is GTSNPN and CDR2 is SVGIG (reference sequence). CDR3 length: 13 residues. This chain's CDR3 is CAWSRGNNQPQHF. The CDR3 region has the DNA TGTGCCTGGAGCCGGGGGAATAATCAGCCCCAGCATTTT.

Comments on this clone: The same CDR3 is also encoded by other DNA sequences in this sample. The chain links TRBV28 to TRBJ2-1; 7 positions match TRBD2. Trimming cost V 6 bases and J 1 base; bases outside gene matches: 6. This CDR3 comprises 15 residues. CDR1 and CDR2 (germline): MDHEN, SYDVKM. The chain's CDR3 is CASSYRTSSYNEQFF. CDR3 nucleotide sequence: TGTGCCAGCAGCTATAGGACTAGTTCCTACAATGAGCAGTTCTTC.

V and J are TRBV6-1 and TRBJ1-3; maybe TRBD1 (6 bases). The CDR3 has 17 residues. Germline V lookup: CDR1 MNHNS, CDR2 SASEGT. Trimming removed 3 bases at V and 2 bases at J, with 17 bases between. CDR3 residues: CASSDRTGSQAGNTIYF. The CDR3 DNA reads TGTGCCAGCAGTGATCGAACAGGGTCTCAGGCTGGAAACACCATATATTTT.

V usage is TRBV28 and J usage is TRBJ1-5; D may be TRBD1 (6 bases). The germline CDR1 and CDR2 sequences are MDHEN and SYDVKM. V lost 3 bases and J lost 2, with 8 bases in between. The CDR3 contains 14 residues. The CDR3 region has the DNA TGTGCCAGCAGTTTGACAGGAGGCAATCAGCCCCAGCATTTT. Its translation is CASSLTGGNQPQHF.

This sequence joins TRBV7-3 and TRBJ2-3; D gene ambiguous. Deletions cut 2 bases from V and 0 bases from J, with 3 bases between. The CDR3 totals 13 residues. Germline V gene lookup returns CDR1 SGHTA and CDR2 FQGTGA. DNA of the CDR3: TGTGCCAGCAGCTTATCTAGCACAGATACGCAGTATTTT. Its protein product is CASSLSSTDTQYF.

V is TRBV7-2 and J is TRBJ2-1; 7 positions match TRBD2. This CDR3 is built from 18 residues. V was pared by 1 base and J by 4 bases, with 13 bases of the junction left unmatched. Germline assignment: CDR1 SGHTA and CDR2 FQGNSA. CDR3 DNA sequence: TGTGCCAGCAGCTTAGATTATCGTGCGGGAGATCGATACAATGAGCAGTTCTTC. Its translation is CASSLDYRAGDRYNEQFF.

V and J are TRBV3-1 (or the pseudogene TRBV3-2) and TRBJ2-5; a weak D match, TRBD2 (7 bases). Germline V CDR1 and CDR2: LGHDT, YNNKEL (reference sequence). V lost 0 bases, J lost 7 bases, and 15 bases lay in between. The CDR3 runs to 15 residues. In DNA, the CDR3 is TGTGCCAGCAGCCAAGAGATCGGGGGGCGGGGGACCCAGTACTTC. Translating gives CASSQEIGGRGTQYF.